This TCR beta chain was captured in a study of blood T cell repertoires in COVID-19. Profiling relied on immunoSEQ multiplex PCR, and the TCRdb table lists in-frame clones only, not all of them. The sample contains about 42,000 clones, about 90% of which appear only once. The CDR3 loop spans 13 amino acids. Deletions cut 3 bases from V and 9 bases from J, with 12 bases between. Sequencing was done on a sample of peripheral blood. The receptor comes from a man over 45 with active COVID-19. The V gene is TRBV12-3 or TRBV12-4, the J gene TRBJ2-1; D not resolved. The CDR3 spells CASSLREAAEQFF. CDR3 DNA sequence: TGTGCCAGCAGTTTGCGTGAGGCGGCTGAGCAGTTCTTC.